This TCR beta chain was retrieved from a study of blood T cell repertoires in COVID-19. Turning to the study itself: Some COVID-19 samples were acute and others convalescent; all came from the United States, Italy and Spain. T cells, B-cell-depleted T cells, or PBMCs supplied cDNA or gDNA.

Germline trimming cut 0 bases from V and 3 bases from J; bases unmatched to any gene: 4. The CDR3 loop spans 16 amino acids. Germline values: CDR1 SGHRS, CDR2 YFSETQ. As processed by the authors: Counts of nucleated cells, estimated from reference gene primer amplification, were obtained. TCRdb's table, derived via immunoSEQ multiplex PCR, lists solely in-frame clones and lacks some. That table is the source of V, J and clone size, and D and trimming were worked out from the DNA. The sample yields about half a million clones, 75% to 90% seen once. The clonotype was recovered from a human donor in a cohort sampled during active COVID-19. V gene TRBV5-1 combines with J gene TRBJ2-1; 9 nucleotides align to TRBD2. The sample consisted of peripheral blood. The CDR3 region is CASSLGSGGIYNEQFF. CDR3 in DNA: TGCGCCAGCAGCTTGGGGAGCGGGGGGATCTACAATGAGCAGTTCTTC.